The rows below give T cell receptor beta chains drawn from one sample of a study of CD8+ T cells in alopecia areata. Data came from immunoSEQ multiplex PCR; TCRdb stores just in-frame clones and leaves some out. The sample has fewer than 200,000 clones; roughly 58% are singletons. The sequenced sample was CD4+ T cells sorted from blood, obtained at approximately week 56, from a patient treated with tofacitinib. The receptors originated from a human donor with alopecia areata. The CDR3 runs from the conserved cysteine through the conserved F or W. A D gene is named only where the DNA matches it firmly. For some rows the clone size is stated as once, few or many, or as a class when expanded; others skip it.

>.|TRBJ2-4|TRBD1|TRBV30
CAWIDGTVAKNIQYF
TGTGCCTGGATAGATGGGACAGTAGCCAAAAACATTCAGTACTTC
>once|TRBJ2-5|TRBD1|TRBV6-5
CASSRQGPRQETQYF
TGTGCCAGCAGTCGACAGGGGCCCCGTCAAGAGACCCAGTACTTC
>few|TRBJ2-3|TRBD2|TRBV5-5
CASSRTLAGGQDTQYF
TGTGCCAGCAGCCGAACCCTTGCGGGGGGCCAAGATACGCAGTATTTT
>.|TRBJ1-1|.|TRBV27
CASSLSMNTEAFF
TGTGCCAGCAGTTTATCCATGAACACTGAAGCTTTCTTT
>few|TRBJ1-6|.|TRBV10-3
CAISESVGAKNSPLHF
TGTGCCATCAGTGAGTCGGTGGGCGCTAAGAATTCACCCCTCCACTTT
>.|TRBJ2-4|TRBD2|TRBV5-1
CASSFSGDKLNIQYF
TGCGCCAGCAGCTTTAGCGGGGATAAGCTAAACATTCAGTACTTC
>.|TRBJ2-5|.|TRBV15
CATSRDGTLPGETQYF
TGTGCCACCAGCAGAGACGGGACGCTCCCTGGGGAGACCCAGTACTTC
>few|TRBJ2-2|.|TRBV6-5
CASCLTGLNTGELFF
TGTGCCAGCTGTTTAACGGGACTGAACACCGGGGAGCTGTTTTTT
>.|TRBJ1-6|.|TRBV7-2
CASSLGGRVVDSPLHF
TGTGCCAGCAGCTTAGGTGGGAGAGTAGTGGATTCACCCCTCCACTTT
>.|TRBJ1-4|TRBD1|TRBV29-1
CSVRDSQKLFF
TGCAGCGTGAGGGACAGTCAAAAACTGTTTTTT
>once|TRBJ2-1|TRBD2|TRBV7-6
CASSAQTSATYNEQFF
TGTGCCAGCAGCGCGCAAACTAGCGCGACCTACAATGAGCAGTTCTTC
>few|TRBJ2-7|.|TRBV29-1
CSVTQGSYEQYF
TGCAGCGTTACCCAGGGATCCTACGAGCAGTACTTC
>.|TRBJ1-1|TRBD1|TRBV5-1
CASSVGQINTEAFF
TGCGCCAGCAGCGTGGGACAGATAAACACTGAAGCTTTCTTT
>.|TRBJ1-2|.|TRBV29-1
CSASEIRGYTF
TGCAGCGCCTCCGAGATACGAGGCTACACCTTC
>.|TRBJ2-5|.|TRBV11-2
CASSLSYNGAETQYF
TGTGCCAGCAGCTTAAGCTACAATGGGGCAGAGACCCAGTACTTC
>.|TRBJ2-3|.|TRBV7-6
CASSFTQGTDTQYF
TGTGCCAGCAGCTTTACCCAGGGGACAGATACGCAGTATTTT
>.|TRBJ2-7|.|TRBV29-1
CSVAQVDEQYF
TGCAGCGTTGCCCAAGTGGACGAGCAGTACTTC
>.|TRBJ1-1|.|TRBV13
CASSLRGLMNTEAFF
TGTGCCAGCAGCCTTAGGGGCCTAATGAACACTGAAGCTTTCTTT
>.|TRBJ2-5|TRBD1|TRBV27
CASSSYRGQGASETQYF
TGTGCCAGCAGTTCCTATCGCGGTCAGGGGGCTTCTGAGACCCAGTACTTC
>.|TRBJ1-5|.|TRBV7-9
CASSLEGPQHF
TGTGCCAGCAGCTTAGAGGGCCCCCAGCATTTT
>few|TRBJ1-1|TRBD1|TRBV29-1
CSVDVTGGTEAFF
TGCAGCGTTGACGTCACAGGGGGCACTGAAGCTTTCTTT
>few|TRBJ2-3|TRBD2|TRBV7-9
CASSLEIRPSGETDTQYF
TGTGCCAGCAGCTTAGAAATCCGGCCTAGCGGGGAGACAGATACGCAGTATTTT
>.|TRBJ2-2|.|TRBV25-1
CASSGSVPTGELFF
TGTGCCAGCAGTGGCTCGGTTCCCACCGGGGAGCTGTTTTTT
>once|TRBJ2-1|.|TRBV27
CASSFSIWNEQFF
TGTGCCAGCAGTTTCTCGATATGGAATGAGCAGTTCTTC
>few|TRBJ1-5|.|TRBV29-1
CSVGQGGNQPQHF
TGCAGCGTTGGGCAGGGCGGCAATCAGCCCCAGCATTTT
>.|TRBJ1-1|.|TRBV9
CASSTREKNTEAFF
TGTGCCAGCAGCACCCGGGAGAAGAACACTGAAGCTTTCTTT
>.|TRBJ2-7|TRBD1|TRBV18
CASSPRDRFTYEQYF
TGTGCCAGCTCACCAAGGGACAGGTTTACTTACGAGCAGTACTTC
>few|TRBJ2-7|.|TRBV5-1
CASSYIPGTHEQYF
TGCGCCAGCAGCTACATCCCAGGGACCCACGAGCAGTACTTC
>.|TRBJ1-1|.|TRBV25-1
CASKGQIEAFF
TGTGCCAGCAAAGGACAGATTGAAGCTTTCTTT
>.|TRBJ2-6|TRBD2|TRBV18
CASSPQLTSGGSGANVLTF
TGTGCCAGCTCCCCTCAACTGACTAGCGGGGGGTCTGGGGCCAACGTCCTGACTTTC
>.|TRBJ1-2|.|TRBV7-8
CASSLTKIYGYTF
TGTGCCAGCAGCTTAACTAAGATCTATGGCTACACCTTC
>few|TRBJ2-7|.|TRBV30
CAWSVRGPSEQYF
TGTGCCTGGAGTGTTCGGGGGCCCTCCGAGCAGTACTTC
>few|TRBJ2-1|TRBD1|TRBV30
CAWSGQGGNEQFF
TGTGCCTGGAGTGGACAGGGTGGCAATGAGCAGTTCTTC